The 18 T cell receptor beta chains listed next were all sequenced from one sample in a study of vaccination and CD4 T cells after COVID-19. As for treatment: approximately 11-day PBMC culture with coronavirus spike peptide pools or control peptides (ViraFEST assay). These receptors are not linked to any known antigen. The assay that was used to sequence DNA from cultured CD4+ T cells was the Oncomine TCR Beta short-read assay. TCRdb reprocessed the PCR reads via MiXCR and lists one record per CDR3 protein. The sample holds about 18,000 distinct CDR3 sequences; about 56% are singletons and the top ten take under 20%. The sample in question was CD4+ T cells from blood, cultured in vitro, obtained before SARS-CoV-2 vaccination. These TCRs come from a human donor who had recovered from COVID-19.

The sample holds one count of this clonotype. The junction departs from the called germline gene at one end, perhaps through a read error. The CDR3 DNA sequence: TGTGCCAGCAGCTTAATTCAGTGGACTAGCGCGAATCTCTGGGTCTTC. It is translated as CASSLIQWTSANLWVF. This rearrangement joins TRBV7-2 to TRBJ2-1, with TRBD2 matching 9 bases. The CDR3 length is 16 residues. Germline-derived CDR1 and CDR2 are SGHTA and FQGNSA.

The chain is built from TRBV30 and TRBJ2-5; D is ambiguous. The CDR3 covers 11 residues. CDR1 GTSNPN and CDR2 SVGIG come from the germline V gene (reference sequence). V shed 2 bases and J shed 1 base, with 2 bases lying between them. CDR3 sequence: CAWSSQETQYF. CDR3 bases: TGTGCCTGGAGTTCCCAAGAGACCCAGTACTTC.

This clonotype was found a few times. J is TRBJ2-5 and V is TRBV11-2; possible D gene TRBD2, 6 bases. V gave up 6 bases and J gave up 1 base, with 12 bases separating them. The CDR3 consists of 14 residues. Germline V CDR1 and CDR2: SGHAT, FQNNGV. In DNA form, the CDR3 reads TGTGCCAGCAGTCCTCGGGAGCCCCAAGAGACCCAGTACTTC. Protein product: CASSPREPQETQYF. The whole variable domain, filled in from reference TRBV11-2 and TRBJ2-5, reads EAGVAQSPRYKIIEKRQSVAFWCNPISGHATLYWYQQILGQGPKLLIQFQNNGVVDDSQLPKDRFSAERLKGVDSTLKIQPAKLEDSAVYLCASSPREPQETQYFGPGTRLLVL.

The rearrangement links TRBV11-2 to TRBJ2-5, with unresolved D. Germline loops: CDR1 SGHAT, CDR2 FQNNGV. There are 16 residues in the CDR3. V lost 4 bases and J lost 2, with 17 bases in between. This CDR3 is CASSSRTPDGQETQYF. The CDR3 coding sequence is TGTGCCAGCAGCTCCCGAACGCCGGACGGGCAAGAGACCCAGTACTTC.

The CDR3 reads CASSILGQPNSNQPQHF. The DNA for the CDR3 is TGTGCCAGTAGTATCCTCGGACAGCCGAATAGCAATCAGCCCCAGCATTTT. The chain has TRBV19 and TRBJ1-5; D is perhaps TRBD1 (6 bases). V shed 3 bases and J shed 0 bases, with 15 bases lying between them. The CDR3 length is 17 residues. CDR1 and CDR2 (germline): LNHDA, SQIVND (reference sequence).

This chain connects TRBV4-1 to TRBJ1-5, with a possible D match to TRBD1 (5 bases). Germline values: CDR1 MGHRA, CDR2 YSYEKL. The CDR3 runs 16 residues. Between the trimmed V and J ends, which lost 0 bases and 4 bases, there was a span of 13 bases. This chain's CDR3 is CASSQERGRSNQPQHF. DNA for the CDR3: TGCGCCAGCAGCCAAGAGAGGGGACGGAGTAATCAGCCCCAGCATTTT.

The gene calls are TRBV20-1 and TRBJ2-6; 7 nucleotides align to TRBD1. Trimming took 3 bases from V and 0 from J; bases not matched to a gene: 5. The length of the CDR3 is 16 residues. Per germline, CDR1 DFQATT and CDR2 SNEGSKA (reference sequence). The CDR3 region has the DNA TGCAGTGCTAGGGGGGACAGTTCCTCTGGGGCCAACGTCCTGACTTTC. This translates into CSARGDSSSGANVLTF.

The CDR3 spells CATGGGTQETQYF. The CDR3 DNA is TGTGCCACGGGGGGCGGAACCCAAGAGACCCAGTACTTC. The J gene is TRBJ2-5, the V gene TRBV7-2; tentatively, D is TRBD2 (7 bases). Trimming removed 10 bases from V and 1 base from J, with 13 bases in between. CDR1 is SGHTA and CDR2 is FQGNSA in the germline V gene. The CDR3 loop spans 13 amino acids.

V and J are TRBV5-4 and TRBJ2-7; possible D gene TRBD2, 6 bases. Germline CDR1 and CDR2: SGHNT and YYREEE (reference sequence). V was trimmed by 3 bases and J by 4 bases, leaving 20 bases between them. This CDR3 has 16 residues. CDR3 sequence: CASSWGGGTDTYEQYF. The CDR3 DNA is TGTGCCAGCAGCTGGGGTGGAGGGACGGATACTTACGAGCAGTACTTC. Based on the CDR3 plus reference TRBV5-4 and TRBJ2-7, the full variable domain is ETGVTQSPTHLIKTRGQQVTLRCSSQSGHNTVSWYQQALGQGPQFIFQYYREEENGRGNFPPRFSGLQFPNYSSELNVNALELDDSALYLCASSWGGGTDTYEQYFGPGTRLTVT.

In its sample, this clonotype was seen a few times. The rearrangement joins TRBV7-9 to TRBJ1-6, with unresolved D. The CDR3 sequence is 17 residues long. Germline loops: CDR1 SEHNR, CDR2 FQNEAQ (reference sequence). Between the trimmed V and J ends, which lost 1 base and 8 bases, there was a span of 18 bases. This chain's CDR3 is CASSLGAVGTWDSPLHF. CDR3 DNA: TGTGCCAGCAGCTTAGGGGCGGTGGGAACGTGGGATTCACCCCTCCACTTT.

This clonotype has only a few counts. The chain uses TRBV6-1 and TRBJ1-1; a possible D gene is TRBD1 (6 bases). The CDR3 extends over 15 amino acids. The ends were cut back, 7 bases at V and 1 base at J, with 16 bases in the middle. From germline, CDR1 is MNHNS and CDR2 SASEGT. The CDR3 bases are TGTGCCAGCATATCGGGGGGGCAGGGGAACACTGAAGCTTTCTTT. Residues: CASISGGQGNTEAFF.

The rearrangement uses TRBV28 and TRBJ2-6, with TRBD2 as a possible D gene (5 bases). V lost 6 bases, J lost 13 bases, and 16 bases lay in between. CDR1 is MDHEN and CDR2 is SYDVKM in the germline V gene. The CDR3 has 13 amino acids. The CDR3 region is CASRNSDGEVLTF. CDR3 DNA sequence: TGTGCCAGCAGAAATTCCGACGGGGAGGTCCTGACTTTC.

The chain recombines TRBV27 with TRBJ1-1, with D uncertain. This CDR3 spans 14 amino acids. The V gene lost 3 bases and the J gene lost 2 bases, with 10 bases spanning the gap. Germline assignment: CDR1 MNHEY and CDR2 SMNVEV (reference sequence). The CDR3 DNA is TGTGCCAGCAGTTTGTCGGTGGGAAACACTGAAGCTTTCTTT. Its protein is CASSLSVGNTEAFF.

The chain links TRBV9 to TRBJ2-7; D gene unclear. V was clipped by 0 bases and J by 5 bases, with 12 bases between them. Per germline, CDR1 SGDLS and CDR2 YYNGEE. CDR3 length equals 14 residues. The CDR3 DNA sequence: TGTGCCAGCAGCGTAGGCGGTGCTCGGGACGAGCAGTACTTC. This translates into CASSVGGARDEQYF. The variable domain in full, with the rest retrieved from reference TRBV9 and TRBJ2-7, is DSGVTQTPKHLITATGQRVTLRCSPRSGDLSVYWYQQSLDQGLQFLIQYYNGEERAKGNILERFSAQQFPDLHSELNLSSLELGDSALYFCASSVGGARDEQYFGPGTRLTVT.

The gene calls are TRBV6-1 and TRBJ2-5; possible D gene TRBD1, 6 bases. Germline values: CDR1 MNHNS, CDR2 SASEGT. Trimming shortened V by 2 bases and J by 2 bases, and 12 bases separated the two germline ends. The CDR3 covers 15 residues. The CDR3 DNA sequence: TGTGCCAGCAGTGAACAGTGGGGGCCGCAAGAGACCCAGTACTTC. It yields the protein CASSEQWGPQETQYF.

This chain joins TRBV28 and TRBJ1-5, with 12 bases that match TRBD1. Germline V CDR1 and CDR2: MDHEN, SYDVKM. V was clipped by 1 base and J by 3 bases; unmatched bases: 4. This CDR3 comprises 17 residues. The CDR3 spells CASSLSGTGGPNQPQHF. CDR3 DNA sequence: TGTGCCAGCAGTTTATCTGGGACAGGGGGCCCCAATCAGCCCCAGCATTTT.

The V gene is TRBV18, the J gene TRBJ1-5; D not resolved. The CDR3 runs 14 residues. Between the trimmed V and J ends, which lost 1 base and 4 bases, there was a span of 8 bases. Per germline, CDR1 KGHSH and CDR2 LQKENI. The CDR3 DNA reads TGTGCCAGCTCACCACTTGGCAGTAATCAGCCCCAGCATTTT. Amino acids: CASSPLGSNQPQHF.

The CDR3 DNA reads TGTGCCAGCAGCTCAACAGACAGGCCCCCTAACTATGGCTACACCTTC. This translates into CASSSTDRPPNYGYTF. The V gene is TRBV11-3, the J gene TRBJ1-2, with a tentative D call TRBD1 (6 bases). V was shortened by 4 bases and J by 0 bases, with 15 bases between the two germline ends. From germline, CDR1 is SGHNT and CDR2 YENEEA. This CDR3 has 16 residues.